These 30 T cell receptor beta chains were sequenced from one sample in a study of cytomegalovirus exposure and HLA in healthy donors (dated by TCRdb to about 2017). Library preparation employed the immunoSEQ multiplex PCR assay. Drawn from immuneACCESS, this table holds only the in-frame rearrangements with V and J called that TCRdb kept. Clones are partly lost; checked studies trace under half to an unresolved V gene and leave the rest unexplained. This sample has about 180,000 clones in its table, and roughly 85% of those were observed once. The ten largest clones add up to 16% of the sample. Sequencing input: PBMCs. The receptors were gathered from a man aged 18 to 35 in good health and CMV-seropositive.

In DNA, the CDR3 is TGTGCCAGCAGTCTCGGGACAGCTAACTATGGCTACACCTTC. This translates into CASSLGTANYGYTF. The chain combines TRBV6-6 with TRBJ1-2; TRBD1 matches 7 bases. The germline V gene has CDR1 MNHNY and CDR2 SVGAGI (reference sequence). The length of the CDR3 is 14 residues. V was pared by 5 bases and J by 0 bases, with 3 bases of the junction left unmatched.

The CDR3 bases are TGTGCCAGCAGCCTGGGGGGACGGGTTGACTATGGCTACACCTTC. Amino acid sequence: CASSLGGRVDYGYTF. The chain is built from TRBV7-9 and TRBJ1-2, with D perhaps matching TRBD1 (5 bases). Germline V lookup: CDR1 SEHNR, CDR2 FQNEAQ (reference sequence). This CDR3 is built from 15 residues. Trimming took off 5 bases at V and 3 bases at J, with 16 bases between the two ends. The full variable domain, its missing parts supplied by reference TRBV7-9 and TRBJ1-2, is DTGVSQNPRHKITKRGQNVTFRCDPISEHNRLYWYRQTLGQGPEFLTYFQNEAQLEKSRLLSDRFSAERPKGSFSTLEIQRTEQGDSAMYLCASSLGGRVDYGYTFGSGTRLTVV.

This clone was recorded only once. The genes are TRBV11-2 and TRBJ2-1; 8 bases match TRBD2. From germline, CDR1 is SGHAT and CDR2 FQNNGV. CDR3 size: 17 residues. With V trimmed by 0 bases and J by 0 bases, 4 bases remained unmatched. This CDR3 is CASSLEAGGSSYNEQFF. CDR3 nucleotide sequence: TGTGCCAGCAGCTTAGAGGCGGGGGGAAGCTCCTACAATGAGCAGTTCTTC.

The rearrangement links TRBV5-5 to TRBJ1-2; D is unclear. There are 15 residues in the CDR3. Per the germline V gene, CDR1 is SGHKS and CDR2 is YYEKEE (reference sequence). Trimming shortened V by 4 bases and J by 7 bases, and 20 bases separated the two germline ends. This chain's CDR3 is CASSPGSGERSGYTF. CDR3 sequence (DNA): TGTGCCAGCAGCCCTGGGAGTGGTGAAAGGAGTGGCTACACCTTC.

In its sample, this clone was seen once. This chain connects TRBV29-1 to TRBJ2-7; TRBD2 matches at 8 bases. This CDR3 has 15 amino acids. Germline CDR1 is SQVTM and CDR2 is ANQGSEA. With V trimmed by 0 bases and J by 2 bases, 6 bases remained unmatched. DNA of the CDR3: TGCAGCGTTGAAGATGCGGTACTAGCGGCCTACGAGCAGTACTTC. Translating it yields CSVEDAVLAAYEQYF.

This clone was counted a single time. The genes are TRBV5-1 and TRBJ1-1, with 9 bases matching TRBD1. Germline V gene sequence: CDR1 SGHRS, CDR2 YFSETQ. The CDR3 contains 12 residues. V trimming: 4 bases; J trimming: 10 bases; junction bases outside the gene matches: 5. The CDR3 DNA reads as TGCGCCAGCAGCGAAGACAGGGGGGGAGCTTTCTTT. Protein sequence: CASSEDRGGAFF. The full variable domain, rest sourced from reference TRBV5-1 and TRBJ1-1, is KAGVTQTPRYLIKTRGQQVTLSCSPISGHRSVSWYQQTPGQGLQFLFEYFSETQRNKGNFPGRFSGRQFSNSRSEMNVSTLELGDSALYLCASSEDRGGAFFGQGTRLTVV.

The V call is TRBV15, the J call TRBJ2-1; 10 bases fit TRBD2. The V and J ends lost 5 bases and 6 bases, in that order; junction bases with no gene match: 10. Germline V gene lookup returns CDR1 LNHNV and CDR2 YYDKDF (reference sequence). The CDR3 length is 16 residues. CDR3 nucleotides: TGTGCCACCAGCCCAAAGTATGCTAGCGGGGGCAATGAGCAGTTCTTC. As protein: CATSPKYASGGNEQFF.

The chain links TRBV28 to TRBJ2-7; 12 nucleotides align to TRBD2. The ends lost 9 bases at V and 3 bases at J; junction bases unmatched: 6. The CDR3 spans 14 residues. Germline CDR1 and CDR2: MDHEN and SYDVKM. The CDR3 DNA follows: TGTGCCAGTACCCTAGCGGGGGGGCACTACGAGCAGTACTTC. Its translation is CASTLAGGHYEQYF.

This chain connects TRBV11-1 to TRBJ2-1; D gene uncertain. The V end lost 5 bases, the J end lost 2 bases, and 13 bases lay between the germline ends. CDR1 is SGHAT and CDR2 is FQDESV in the germline V gene (reference sequence). CDR3 length equals 15 residues. The CDR3 coding sequence is TGTGCCAGCAGCCTTCGCGGCGGCCCCTACAATGAGCAGTTCTTC. Translating it yields CASSLRGGPYNEQFF.

The chain carries TRBV19 and TRBJ1-2, with D possibly matching TRBD1 (6 bases). Per the germline V gene, CDR1 is LNHDA and CDR2 is SQIVND (reference sequence). Deletions cut 2 bases from V and 5 bases from J, with 15 bases between. The CDR3 runs 15 residues. The CDR3 reads CASSITSGAGYGYTF. The CDR3 DNA follows: TGTGCCAGTAGTATAACGTCAGGGGCTGGATATGGCTACACCTTC.

This chain connects TRBV7-6 to TRBJ2-2; 12 bases are shared with TRBD2. V dropped 5 bases and J dropped 4; count of bases not matched to a gene: 14. Germline V gene data show CDR1 as SGHVS and CDR2 as FNYEAQ. The CDR3 contains 19 residues. The CDR3 region has the DNA TGTGCCAGCAGCCGACAGGGGACCCTAGCGGGAGGGCCCACCGGGGAGCTGTTTTTT. Its translation is CASSRQGTLAGGPTGELFF.

The CDR3 sequence: CASSLPGSGNTIYF. CDR3 DNA: TGTGCCAGCAGTCTCCCGGGGTCTGGAAACACCATATATTTT. This chain links TRBV28 with TRBJ1-3; D ambiguous. Trimming removed 5 bases at V and 1 base at J, with 9 bases between. CDR1 MDHEN and CDR2 SYDVKM come from the germline V gene. This CDR3 has 14 residues.

This clone was counted ten times or more. CDR3 sequence: CSVLTGEVGYTF. In nucleotides, the CDR3 is TGCAGCGTTCTCACAGGGGAAGTAGGCTACACCTTC. The genes are TRBV29-1 and TRBJ1-2; 7 bases align to TRBD1. V was pared by 5 bases and J by 8 bases, with 8 bases of the junction left unmatched. The CDR3 has 12 amino acids. Germline CDR1 reads SQVTM; CDR2 reads ANQGSEA.

The rearrangement joins TRBV5-5 to TRBJ2-7; 9 bases map to TRBD1. Per the germline V gene, CDR1 is SGHKS and CDR2 is YYEKEE (reference sequence). Trimming removed 4 bases from V and 2 bases from J; junction bases left unmatched: 4. The CDR3 is 14 residues long. The CDR3 here is CASSARDRAYEQYF. The CDR3 region has the DNA TGTGCCAGCAGCGCCCGGGACAGGGCCTACGAGCAGTACTTC.

The chain joins TRBV6-6 to TRBJ1-3; D call uncertain. The germline CDR1 and CDR2 sequences are MNHNY and SVGAGI (reference sequence). CDR3 length: 15 residues. The V and J ends lost 4 bases and 0 bases respectively, with 10 bases between them. The CDR3 is CASSLSDYSGNTIYF. The CDR3 nucleotides are TGTGCCAGCAGTTTGAGTGACTACTCTGGAAACACCATATATTTT.

This chain connects TRBV5-4 to TRBJ1-2, with 8 positions matching TRBD1. CDR1 SGHNT and CDR2 YYREEE come from the germline V gene (reference sequence). The ends lost 6 bases at V and 4 bases at J; junction bases unmatched: 5. The CDR3 contains 13 residues. For the CDR3, the DNA is TGTGCCAGCACCGAAACAGGGGGCTATGGCTACACCTTC. This codes for CASTETGGYGYTF.

This chain connects TRBV2 to TRBJ1-5, with a possible D match to TRBD1 (6 bases). The CDR3 is 13 amino acids. The germline V gene encodes CDR1 SNHLY and CDR2 FYNNEI. The V gene lost 4 bases and the J gene lost 4 bases, with 8 bases spanning the gap. The CDR3, as DNA: TGTGCCAGCAGTGGGGACACTAATCAGCCCCAGCATTTT. This encodes CASSGDTNQPQHF.

The V and J genes are TRBV28 and TRBJ2-1; tentative D call: TRBD2 (6 bases). The germline V gene encodes CDR1 MDHEN and CDR2 SYDVKM. CDR3 size: 19 residues. Trimming shortened V by 2 bases and J by 6 bases, and 26 bases separated the two germline ends. This CDR3 is CASSLRAVWTINKSNEQFF. As DNA, the CDR3 is TGTGCCAGCAGTTTAAGGGCTGTGTGGACTATAAATAAGTCCAATGAGCAGTTCTTC.

V gene TRBV5-1 combines with J gene TRBJ2-5, with D unclear. V was trimmed by 1 base and J by 2 bases, leaving 9 bases between them. CDR1 SGHRS and CDR2 YFSETQ come from the germline V gene. CDR3 length: 14 residues. CDR3 DNA: TGCGCCAGCAGCTTGATGTCCCCTCAAGAGACCCAGTACTTC. Translating it yields CASSLMSPQETQYF.

The gene calls are TRBV28 and TRBJ1-1; possibly TRBD1 for D (5 bases). This CDR3 spans 15 amino acids. V shed 4 bases and J shed 6 bases, with 18 bases lying between them. CDR1 and CDR2 (germline): MDHEN, SYDVKM. The CDR3 DNA is TGTGCCAGCAGTTGGTTTCGGGACTTGGGGGCTGAAGCTTTCTTT. Translated: CASSWFRDLGAEAFF.

This chain links TRBV28 with TRBJ2-1; TRBD1 aligns across 10 bases. The germline V gene encodes CDR1 MDHEN and CDR2 SYDVKM. The ends lost 6 bases at V and 9 bases at J; junction bases unmatched: 2. This CDR3 is 12 amino acids long. CDR3 sequence: CASRGTGVEQFF. The CDR3 bases are TGTGCCAGCAGGGGGACAGGGGTTGAGCAGTTCTTC.

This clone was detected a few times. The rearrangement uses TRBV11-2 and TRBJ2-7, with TRBD2 identical over 9 bases. CDR3 size: 15 residues. Germline V gene data show CDR1 as SGHAT and CDR2 as FQNNGV. With 5 bases clipped from V and 5 bases from J, the junction kept 10 bases outside the gene matches. The CDR3 sequence is CASSLGSGSYHEQYF. The CDR3 DNA sequence: TGTGCCAGCAGCCTCGGTAGCGGGAGCTACCACGAGCAGTACTTC.

This chain joins TRBV2 and TRBJ1-1, with 9 bases matching TRBD1. The CDR3 totals 13 residues. CDR1 and CDR2 from the germline V gene are SNHLY and FYNNEI. V trimming: 7 bases; J trimming: 4 bases; junction bases outside the gene matches: 4. The CDR3 loop is CASTRTGVTEAFF. Written as DNA, the CDR3 is TGTGCCAGCACCAGGACAGGGGTCACTGAAGCTTTCTTT.

The chain uses TRBV27 and TRBJ1-5, with 8 nucleotides matching TRBD1. The CDR3 runs to 16 residues. Germline lookup yields CDR1 MNHEY and CDR2 SMNVEV (reference sequence). The V segment lost 1 base and the J segment 3 bases; nucleotides outside the gene matches: 5. CDR3 region: CASSLLAGGDNQPQHF. The CDR3 region has the DNA TGTGCCAGCAGTTTATTGGCAGGGGGCGACAATCAGCCCCAGCATTTT.

The V call is TRBV6-5, the J call TRBJ2-1; D ambiguous. The germline V and J ends were trimmed by 0 bases and 4 bases, with 4 bases remaining between them. Germline-derived CDR1 and CDR2 are MNHEY and SVGAGI. This CDR3 region has 13 residues. The CDR3 DNA follows: TGTGCCAGCAGTTACTCTCAGTACAATGAGCAGTTCTTC. Translation: CASSYSQYNEQFF.

The gene calls are TRBV27 and TRBJ2-3, with D perhaps matching TRBD2 (6 bases). In germline, CDR1 is MNHEY, CDR2 SMNVEV (reference sequence). Trimming removed 0 bases from V and 4 bases from J, with 11 bases in between. The CDR3 spans 15 residues. Here the CDR3 reads CASSLSPGEADTQYF. CDR3 coding DNA: TGTGCCAGCAGTTTATCCCCGGGGGAGGCAGATACGCAGTATTTT.

V usage is TRBV27 and J usage is TRBJ2-3, with TRBD1 matching 9 bases. The CDR3 contains 13 residues. With 8 bases clipped from V and 6 bases from J, the junction kept 6 bases outside the gene matches. Germline V gives CDR1 MNHEY, CDR2 SMNVEV (reference sequence). CDR3 region: CASRDRDGDTQYF. DNA for the CDR3: TGTGCCAGCCGGGACAGGGATGGTGATACGCAGTATTTT.

The chain joins TRBV4-1 to TRBJ1-1; D is unresolved. This CDR3 has 12 amino acids. Trimming removed 5 bases at V and 6 bases at J, with 10 bases between. The germline V gene has CDR1 MGHRA and CDR2 YSYEKL. The CDR3 DNA follows: TGCGCCAGCAGCTCCGCGGGTTCTGAAGCTTTCTTT. It specifies CASSSAGSEAFF.

The chain carries TRBV6-1 and TRBJ2-5; 9 nucleotides line up with TRBD1. With V trimmed by 5 bases and J by 6 bases, 10 bases remained unmatched. The CDR3 runs 15 residues. Looked up from germline, CDR1 is MNHNS and CDR2 is SASEGT. CDR3 coding DNA: TGTGCCAGCAGTTCCCAGACAGGGGGTGGTAAGACCCAGTACTTC. Amino acids: CASSSQTGGGKTQYF.

The table lists this clone with a few counts. The rearrangement uses TRBV6-1 and TRBJ1-5; D is possibly TRBD1 (6 bases). The V gene's germline CDR1 is MNHNS and CDR2 SASEGT. This CDR3 spans 17 amino acids. V was cut by 3 bases and J by 0 bases, with 15 bases left in between. The CDR3 DNA sequence: TGTGCCAGCAGTGAGATAGACAGGACTTATAGCAATCAGCCCCAGCATTTT. This encodes CASSEIDRTYSNQPQHF.